One and the same sample provided the 29 T cell receptor beta chains below, sequenced in a study of shared clonotypes between healthy human individuals (dated by TCRdb to 2018 to 2020). Library creation used the immunoSEQ multiplex PCR assay. Not all clones reach the TCRdb copy of this immuneACCESS table, which keeps in-frame sequences only. Checked studies attribute under half of the gap to unresolved V genes and leave the rest unexplained. In all, the sample holds a few hundred thousand clones, and about 97% of those were seen once. The ten largest account for around 0.057% of the sample. Sequenced sample: naive CD4+ T cells sorted from blood. What this sample's cell subset or site label stands for: CD45RA+ positively selected. Receptors originate from a woman aged 30 to 39 in good health.

This chain connects TRBV6-1 to TRBJ2-7; 8 nucleotides agree with TRBD2. CDR1 and CDR2 from the germline V gene are MNHNS and SASEGT. V shed 6 bases, J shed 3 bases, and the junction held 7 bases outside the gene matches. The CDR3 has 14 residues. The CDR3: CASRTAGVNYEQYF. The CDR3 DNA follows: TGTGCCAGCAGGACAGCGGGAGTTAACTACGAGCAGTACTTC.

Here the CDR3 DNA reads TGTGCCAGCAGCTTAACGTCGGTAGTCACAGCTAACTATGGCTACACCTTC. As protein: CASSLTSVVTANYGYTF. The V call is TRBV7-2, the J call TRBJ1-2; D is unresolved. The V and J ends lost 2 bases and 0 bases respectively, with 16 bases between them. Germline assignment: CDR1 SGHTA and CDR2 FQGNSA. The CDR3 has 17 residues.

Points on this clone: The same CDR3 also results from other DNA sequences found in this sample. The chain's CDR3 is CASRGQSYEQYF. CDR3 in DNA: TGTGCCAGCAGAGGACAAAGCTACGAGCAGTACTTC. The chain couples TRBV28 to TRBJ2-7, with a weak D call TRBD1 (5 bases). This CDR3 comprises 12 residues. Germline V gene sequence: CDR1 MDHEN, CDR2 SYDVKM. The V end was cut by 6 bases, the J end by 3 bases, with 9 bases between.

This sequence joins TRBV28 and TRBJ1-1; D ambiguous. The CDR3 spans 12 residues. In germline, CDR1 is MDHEN, CDR2 SYDVKM. Between the trimmed V and J ends, which lost 7 bases and 0 bases, there was a span of 6 bases. CDR3 DNA sequence: TGTGCCAGCAATGGTCTGAACACTGAAGCTTTCTTT. Translation gives CASNGLNTEAFF.

V usage is TRBV28 and J usage is TRBJ1-2, with a weak D call TRBD1 (5 bases). The V gene lost 2 bases and the J gene lost 8 bases, with 15 bases spanning the gap. CDR1 is MDHEN, CDR2 SYDVKM, per germline. The CDR3 spans 14 residues. CDR3 region: CASSLGALRLGYTF. Here the CDR3 DNA reads TGTGCCAGCAGTTTAGGGGCCCTCAGGTTAGGCTACACCTTC.

This chain connects TRBV5-5 to TRBJ1-4; D call uncertain. Germline assignment: CDR1 SGHKS and CDR2 YYEKEE (reference sequence). With 3 bases removed from V and 5 bases from J, the gap between germline ends came to 8 bases. This CDR3 is built from 13 residues. The CDR3 DNA sequence: TGTGCCAGCAGCTGGCAGCCCAATGAAAAACTGTTTTTT. Encoded protein: CASSWQPNEKLFF. Using reference TRBV5-5 and TRBJ1-4 for the parts outside the CDR3, the full variable domain is DAGVTQSPTHLIKTRGQQVTLRCSPISGHKSVSWYQQVLGQGPQFIFQYYEKEERGRGNFPDRFSARQFPNYSSELNVNALLLGDSALYLCASSWQPNEKLFFGSGTQLSVL.

This clone has just a few counts. The chain links TRBV4-1 to TRBJ2-5, with D hard to call. This CDR3 region has 11 residues. The germline V gene has CDR1 MGHRA and CDR2 YSYEKL. V lost 6 bases and J lost 5, with 7 bases in between. CDR3 coding DNA: TGCGCCAGCAGGTCTCAGGAGACCCAGTACTTC. Amino acids: CASRSQETQYF.

The chain recombines TRBV28 with TRBJ2-2; TRBD1 agrees at 7 bases. Germline loops: CDR1 MDHEN, CDR2 SYDVKM. With 5 bases clipped from V and 4 bases from J, the junction kept 4 bases outside the gene matches. The CDR3 consists of 14 residues. The CDR3 nucleotides are TGTGCCAGCAGTCCGGGACAGTCCACCGGGGAGCTGTTTTTT. This translates into CASSPGQSTGELFF.

The chain joins TRBV7-2 to TRBJ1-2, with TRBD1 matching 7 bases. CDR1 and CDR2 from the germline V gene are SGHTA and FQGNSA. Trimming at V came to 1 base and at J to 4 bases, leaving 3 bases not matched to a gene. The CDR3 contains 14 residues. In DNA, the CDR3 is TGTGCCAGCAGCTTAGGACAGGGCGGCTATGGCTACACCTTC. Protein: CASSLGQGGYGYTF.

The chain is built from TRBV7-3 and TRBJ2-7; 7 nucleotides match TRBD2. V shed 0 bases, J shed 4 bases, and the junction held 9 bases outside the gene matches. The CDR3 loop spans 16 amino acids. Germline V gene data show CDR1 as SGHTA and CDR2 as FQGTGA. DNA of the CDR3: TGTGCCAGCAGCTTAACGGGAGGGAGAGGTTCGTACGAGCAGTACTTC. This encodes CASSLTGGRGSYEQYF.

The chain recombines TRBV5-6 with TRBJ2-1; TRBD1 aligns across 7 bases. Germline V CDR1 and CDR2: SGHDT, YYEEEE. This CDR3 contains 15 residues. The trim removed 3 bases at V and 8 bases at J, leaving 11 bases unmatched. The CDR3 is CASSSITTGNDEQFF. The CDR3 DNA sequence: TGTGCCAGCAGCTCCATCACGACAGGGAATGATGAGCAGTTCTTC. Based on the CDR3 plus reference TRBV5-6 and TRBJ2-1, the full variable domain is DAGVTQSPTHLIKTRGQQVTLRCSPKSGHDTVSWYQQALGQGPQFIFQYYEEEERQRGNFPDRFSGHQFPNYSSELNVNALLLGDSALYLCASSSITTGNDEQFFGPGTRLTVL.

This clone was detected once. The V call is TRBV5-1, the J call TRBJ1-4, with D unclear. This CDR3 region has 15 residues. V shed 5 bases and J shed 5 bases, with 16 bases lying between them. Germline CDR1 reads SGHRS; CDR2 reads YFSETQ. CDR3 sequence reads: CASRLSGVENEKLFF. In nucleotides, the CDR3 is TGCGCCAGCAGACTTAGTGGGGTTGAAAATGAAAAACTGTTTTTT. Using reference TRBV5-1 and TRBJ1-4 for the parts outside the CDR3, the full variable domain is KAGVTQTPRYLIKTRGQQVTLSCSPISGHRSVSWYQQTPGQGLQFLFEYFSETQRNKGNFPGRFSGRQFSNSRSEMNVSTLELGDSALYLCASRLSGVENEKLFFGSGTQLSVL.

The chain employs TRBV11-2 and TRBJ1-5; 9 nucleotides match TRBD1. The CDR3 runs 16 residues. Germline trimming cut 5 bases from V and 1 base from J; bases unmatched to any gene: 6. Germline CDR1 SGHAT, CDR2 FQNNGV. The CDR3 reads CASSEGTGRSNQPQHF. The CDR3 nucleotides read TGTGCCAGCAGCGAAGGGACAGGGAGGAGCAATCAGCCCCAGCATTTT.

The V and J genes are TRBV27 and TRBJ2-5; 8 positions match TRBD1. Germline values: CDR1 MNHEY, CDR2 SMNVEV (reference sequence). The CDR3 runs 13 residues. V was clipped by 4 bases and J by 5 bases; unmatched bases: 3. Here the CDR3 DNA reads TGTGCCAGCAGTTGGACAGGGTGGGAGACCCAGTACTTC. It specifies CASSWTGWETQYF.

CDR3 protein: CASSASGVNTGELFF. CDR3 nucleotide sequence: TGTGCCAGTAGTGCAAGCGGAGTTAACACCGGGGAGCTGTTTTTT. The gene calls are TRBV19 and TRBJ2-2; D is possibly TRBD2 (5 bases). The germline V and J ends were trimmed by 5 bases and 2 bases, with 12 bases remaining between them. This CDR3 is built from 15 residues. The germline gives CDR1 LNHDA, CDR2 SQIVND (reference sequence).

V is TRBV11-2 and J is TRBJ2-5; no clear D. The germline V gene encodes CDR1 SGHAT and CDR2 FQNNGV. Between the trimmed V and J ends, which lost 3 bases and 2 bases, there was a span of 13 bases. The CDR3 length is 15 residues. The DNA for the CDR3 is TGTGCCAGCAGCTTGCTCGGAAGAATACAAGAGACCCAGTACTTC. It translates to CASSLLGRIQETQYF.

Remarks on this clone: Additional DNA sequences in this sample encode the identical CDR3. The chain recombines TRBV28 with TRBJ1-5, with D possibly TRBD1 on 5 matching bases. This CDR3 has 12 residues. V lost 8 bases and J lost 1, with 6 bases in between. Germline CDR1 MDHEN, CDR2 SYDVKM. The CDR3 DNA follows: TGTGCCAGCGGGGGAAGCAATCAGCCCCAGCATTTT. This translates into CASGGSNQPQHF.

V usage is TRBV4-2 and J usage is TRBJ2-5, with D perhaps given as TRBD1 or TRBD2 (5 bases each). The DNA matches TRBJ2-7 better at its end, which makes the J call doubtful. This CDR3 has 17 residues. CDR1 and CDR2 from the germline V gene are LGHNA and YNFKEQ. The chain's CDR3 is CASSQVSLEGSSYEQYF. In nucleotides, the CDR3 is TGTGCCAGCAGCCAGGTATCTCTTGAGGGGAGCTCCTACGAGCAGTACTTC.

The chain has TRBV25-1 and TRBJ2-1; 7 nucleotides line up with TRBD2. V trimming: 5 bases; J trimming: 8 bases; junction bases outside the gene matches: 6. Germline V gives CDR1 MGHDK, CDR2 SYGVNS. The CDR3 covers 13 residues. CDR3 bases: TGTGCCAGCAGTTTAGCTAGCGGAGATGAGCAGTTCTTC. It specifies CASSLASGDEQFF.

The chain has TRBV7-2 and TRBJ1-6; 7 bases map to TRBD1. The J segment lost 13 bases and the V segment lost 10 bases, leaving 10 bases of the junction unmatched. The CDR3 consists of 12 residues. The germline V gene encodes CDR1 SGHTA and CDR2 FQGNSA. In DNA form, the CDR3 reads TGTGCCACAAGAGACAGGGTTGGTCCCCTCCACTTT. Protein: CATRDRVGPLHF.

The rearrangement joins TRBV5-1 to TRBJ2-7; 10 bases map to TRBD2. V shed 2 bases and J 0 bases; nucleotides not matched to a gene: 5. The CDR3 sequence is 16 residues long. In germline, CDR1 is SGHRS, CDR2 YFSETQ. CDR3 loop: CASSFGVAGGSYEQYF. The CDR3 DNA is TGCGCCAGCAGCTTCGGAGTAGCGGGAGGCTCCTACGAGCAGTACTTC.

The V and J genes are TRBV28 and TRBJ2-1; TRBD2 matches 13 bases. From germline, CDR1 is MDHEN and CDR2 SYDVKM. Trimming at V came to 4 bases and at J to 5 bases, leaving 14 bases not matched to a gene. This CDR3 has 19 residues. For the CDR3, the DNA is TGTGCCAGCAGTTATAGCCTAGTACTAGCGGGAGGGCCCCACAATGAGCAGTTCTTC. It is translated as CASSYSLVLAGGPHNEQFF.

The chain links TRBV4-2 to TRBJ2-5; D might be TRBD1 or TRBD2, each matching 7 bases. V lost 6 bases and J lost 1, with 27 bases in between. The germline gives CDR1 LGHNA, CDR2 YNFKEQ. The CDR3 sequence is 19 residues long. CDR3 sequence: CASSFLGGRREGAQETQYF. The CDR3 nucleotides are TGTGCCAGCAGTTTCCTTGGCGGGAGAAGAGAGGGGGCCCAAGAGACCCAGTACTTC.

Here the CDR3 DNA reads TGTGCCAGCTCTCTAAATCCCGGACAGGCAATTTCAGCTTTCTTT. The encoded protein is CASSLNPGQAISAFF. J is TRBJ1-1 and V is TRBV18; 7 bases are a match to TRBD1. V was pared by 6 bases and J by 10 bases, with 17 bases of the junction left unmatched. The CDR3 is made up of 15 amino acids. Germline CDR1 reads KGHSH; CDR2 reads LQKENI.

CDR3 protein: CASSAGTSYNEQFF. Written as DNA, the CDR3 is TGTGCCAGCAGCGCTGGGACTAGCTACAATGAGCAGTTCTTC. The gene calls are TRBV9 and TRBJ2-1; the match to TRBD2 covers 8 bases. The CDR3 has 14 amino acids. Germline V lookup: CDR1 SGDLS, CDR2 YYNGEE. Losses at the gene ends were 3 bases for V and 3 bases for J; bases not matched to a gene: 2. The full variable domain, with the rest looked up from reference TRBV9 and TRBJ2-1, is DSGVTQTPKHLITATGQRVTLRCSPRSGDLSVYWYQQSLDQGLQFLIQYYNGEERAKGNILERFSAQQFPDLHSELNLSSLELGDSALYFCASSAGTSYNEQFFGPGTRLTVL.

The CDR3 sequence: CASSLLSRDREDEKLFF. For the CDR3, the DNA is TGCGCCAGCAGCCTCTTAAGCAGGGACAGGGAAGATGAAAAACTGTTTTTT. This rearrangement joins TRBV4-1 to TRBJ1-4; TRBD1 matches 9 bases. This CDR3 spans 17 amino acids. V lost 4 bases to trimming and J lost 6 bases; unmatched junction nucleotides: 12. Germline V gene data show CDR1 as MGHRA and CDR2 as YSYEKL.

The V gene is TRBV10-3, the J gene TRBJ1-2, with no clear D. The germline V and J ends were trimmed by 4 bases and 8 bases, with 8 bases remaining between them. The CDR3 has 11 amino acids. Germline loops: CDR1 ENHRY, CDR2 SYGVKD. For the CDR3, the DNA is TGTGCCATCAGTGCATATGAAGGCTACACCTTC. This translates into CAISAYEGYTF.

The chain recombines TRBV5-1 with TRBJ2-3; TRBD2 matches at 15 bases. The junction had 5 bases not matched to a gene; V was cut back by 3 bases and J by 3 bases. This CDR3 contains 17 residues. Germline CDR1 and CDR2: SGHRS and YFSETQ. The DNA for the CDR3 is TGCGCCAGCAGCTCGGGGGGACTAGCGGGAGGAACAGATACGCAGTATTTT. Translated, it gives CASSSGGLAGGTDTQYF.

V usage is TRBV27 and J usage is TRBJ1-4; D gene unclear. The V end was cut by 5 bases, the J end by 0 bases, with 13 bases between. The CDR3 sequence is 16 residues long. Looked up from germline, CDR1 is MNHEY and CDR2 is SMNVEV (reference sequence). CDR3: CASSPSLGATNEKLFF. The CDR3 DNA is TGTGCCAGCAGTCCATCCCTCGGTGCAACTAATGAAAAACTGTTTTTT.